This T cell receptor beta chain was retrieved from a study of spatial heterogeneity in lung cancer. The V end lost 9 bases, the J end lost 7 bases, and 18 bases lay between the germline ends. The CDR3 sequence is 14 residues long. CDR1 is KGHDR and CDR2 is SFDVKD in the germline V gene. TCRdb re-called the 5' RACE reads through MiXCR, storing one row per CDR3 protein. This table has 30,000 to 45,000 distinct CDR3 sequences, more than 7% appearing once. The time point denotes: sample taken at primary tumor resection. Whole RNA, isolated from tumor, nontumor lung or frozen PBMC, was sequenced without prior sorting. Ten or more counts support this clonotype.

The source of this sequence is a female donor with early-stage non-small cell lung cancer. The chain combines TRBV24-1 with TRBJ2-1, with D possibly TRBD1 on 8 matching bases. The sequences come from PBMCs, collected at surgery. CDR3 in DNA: TGTGCCACCCAGGGGGCGGGAGAGTGGAATGAGCAGTTCTTC. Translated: CATQGAGEWNEQFF.